The sequence of this T cell receptor beta chain was determined in a study of T-cell reconstitution after alpha-beta-depleted transplantation in children. Library preparation (for TCRbeta) was performed with unique molecular identifiers. TCRdb reanalysed the PCR reads using MiXCR and keeps one entry per CDR3 protein. The sample contains roughly 100,000 distinct CDR3 sequences, 8% to 9% of which appear only once. CDR3 length: 17 residues. The ends lost 3 bases at V and 4 bases at J; junction bases unmatched: 10. This clonotype turned up a few times. The origin of this receptor is a human donor who donated a stem cell graft to a child with congenital amegakaryocytic thrombocytopenia. The sequencing here drew on PBMCs from the stem cell graft donor, taken from the stem cell graft. V usage is TRBV12-3 or TRBV12-4 and J usage is TRBJ2-1; 9 bases fit TRBD2. This CDR3 is CASSFYGMRGGYNEQFF. In DNA, the CDR3 is TGTGCCAGCAGTTTTTATGGTATGCGGGGGGGTTACAATGAGCAGTTCTTC.